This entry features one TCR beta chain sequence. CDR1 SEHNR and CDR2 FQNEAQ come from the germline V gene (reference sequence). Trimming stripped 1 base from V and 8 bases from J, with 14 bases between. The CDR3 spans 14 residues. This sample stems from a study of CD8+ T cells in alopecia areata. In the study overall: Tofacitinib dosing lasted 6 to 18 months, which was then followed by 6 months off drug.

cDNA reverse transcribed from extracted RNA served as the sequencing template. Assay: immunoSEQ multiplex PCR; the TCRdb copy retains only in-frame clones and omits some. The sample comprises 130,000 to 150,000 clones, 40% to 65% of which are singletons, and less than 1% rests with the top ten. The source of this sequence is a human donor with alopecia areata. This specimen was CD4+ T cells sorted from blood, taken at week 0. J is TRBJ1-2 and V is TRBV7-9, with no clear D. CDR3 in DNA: TGTGCCAGCAGCTTAGGGCTACGACTGGGAGGCTACACCTTC. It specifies CASSLGLRLGGYTF.